This T cell receptor beta chain appears in the sequencing data of a study of CD8+ T cells in alopecia areata. Trimming left V 1 base short and J 4 bases short, with 8 bases between. The CDR3 contains 13 residues. The germline gives CDR1 LGHNA, CDR2 YNFKEQ. Investigators isolated RNA and reverse transcribed it into cDNA to act as the sequencing template. Produced via immunoSEQ multiplex PCR; TCRdb's table is partial and in-frame only. The profile shows approximately 65,000 clones, approximately 45% of them singletons. The sequence was collected from a human donor with alopecia areata. The V call is TRBV4-2, the J call TRBJ2-7; D gene ambiguous. Sequencing was performed on CD8+ T cells sorted from blood, taken at week 0. The CDR3 sequence: CASSQVRGYEQYF. The CDR3 DNA follows: TGTGCCAGCAGCCAAGTCCGTGGGTACGAGCAGTACTTC.